Presented here are 4 T cell receptor beta chains from one specimen sequenced in a study of T cells in Graves' hyperthyroidism and ophthalmopathy. Amplification of TCR beta CDR3 regions used RNA as the template. First-round RT-PCR of the TCR CDR3 relied on the HTBI primer set. TCRdb called the multiplex PCR reads again in MiXCR, with one record for every CDR3 protein. The sample includes hundreds of thousands of distinct CDR3 sequences, about 13% seen only once; the top ten take around 9.2%. The sample comprised blood. These TCRs come from a woman aged 18-35 years with Graves' hyperthyroidism.

This clonotype was found a few times. The rearrangement joins TRBV4-1 to TRBJ2-1; TRBD2 matches 13 bases. The CDR3 is 17 residues long. Unmatched junction bases numbered 7, after V lost 0 bases and J lost 8 bases. The germline CDR1 and CDR2 sequences are MGHRA and YSYEKL. In DNA form, the CDR3 reads TGCGCCAGCAGCCAAGATCACGGACTAGCGGGAGCCCATGAGCAGTTCTTC. Its protein product is CASSQDHGLAGAHEQFF.

In this sample, this clonotype turned up many times. The chain combines TRBV13 with TRBJ2-1; D is tentatively TRBD1 or TRBD2 (5 bases each). The CDR3 runs to 12 residues. From germline, CDR1 is PRHDT and CDR2 FYEKMQ (reference sequence). The V and J ends lost 6 bases and 7 bases respectively, with 10 bases between them. This CDR3 is CASSSGRNEQFF. The DNA for the CDR3 is TGTGCCAGCAGTTCGGGGCGTAATGAGCAGTTCTTC.

The V and J genes are TRBV24-1 and TRBJ2-3; D not certain. With 5 bases removed from V and 3 bases from J, the gap between germline ends came to 2 bases. The CDR3 extends over 11 amino acids. CDR1 is KGHDR and CDR2 is SFDVKD in the germline V gene. The CDR3 sequence is CATSVTDTQYF. CDR3 nucleotides: TGTGCCACCAGTGTGACAGATACGCAGTATTTT.

Ten or more counts support this clonotype. This chain joins TRBV9 and TRBJ2-2; D gene uncertain. There are 15 residues in the CDR3. The germline V gene encodes CDR1 SGDLS and CDR2 YYNGEE. V gave up 0 bases and J gave up 4 bases, with 10 bases separating them. This CDR3 is CASSVGSRTTGELFF. The CDR3 DNA follows: TGTGCCAGCAGCGTAGGGAGTCGTACCACCGGGGAGCTGTTTTTT. The entire variable domain, with the rest obtained from reference TRBV9 and TRBJ2-2, is as follows: DSGVTQTPKHLITATGQRVTLRCSPRSGDLSVYWYQQSLDQGLQFLIQYYNGEERAKGNILERFSAQQFPDLHSELNLSSLELGDSALYFCASSVGSRTTGELFFGEGSRLTVL.